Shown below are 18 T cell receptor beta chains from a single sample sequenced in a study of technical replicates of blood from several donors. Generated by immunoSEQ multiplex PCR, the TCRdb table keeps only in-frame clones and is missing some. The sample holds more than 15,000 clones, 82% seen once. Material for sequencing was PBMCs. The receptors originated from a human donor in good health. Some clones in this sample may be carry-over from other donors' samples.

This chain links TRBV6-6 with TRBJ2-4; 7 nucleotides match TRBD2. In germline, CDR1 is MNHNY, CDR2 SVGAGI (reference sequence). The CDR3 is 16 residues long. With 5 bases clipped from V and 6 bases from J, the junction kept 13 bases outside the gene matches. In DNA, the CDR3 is TGTGCCAGCAGTACCCCCTTGCGGGAGCCCTTAAACATTCAGTACTTC. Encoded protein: CASSTPLREPLNIQYF.

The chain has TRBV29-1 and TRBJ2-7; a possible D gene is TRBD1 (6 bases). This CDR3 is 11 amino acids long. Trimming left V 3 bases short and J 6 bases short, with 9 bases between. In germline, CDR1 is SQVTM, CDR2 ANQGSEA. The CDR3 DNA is TGCAGCGTTGATGGGGGCCCCGAGCAGTACTTC. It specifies CSVDGGPEQYF.

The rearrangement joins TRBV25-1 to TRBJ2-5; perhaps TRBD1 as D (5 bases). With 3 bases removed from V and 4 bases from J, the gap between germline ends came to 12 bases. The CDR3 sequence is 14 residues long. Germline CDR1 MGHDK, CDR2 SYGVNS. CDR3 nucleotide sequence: TGTGCCAGCAGTGATATGACAGCCCGAGAGACCCAGTACTTC. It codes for CASSDMTARETQYF.

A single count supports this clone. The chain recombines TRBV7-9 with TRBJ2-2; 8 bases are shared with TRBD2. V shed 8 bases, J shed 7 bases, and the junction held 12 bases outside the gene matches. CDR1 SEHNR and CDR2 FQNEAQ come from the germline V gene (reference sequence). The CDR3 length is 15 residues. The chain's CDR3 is CASSRGAGVVGELFF. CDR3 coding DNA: TGTGCCAGCTCACGGGGAGCGGGAGTGGTCGGGGAGCTGTTTTTT. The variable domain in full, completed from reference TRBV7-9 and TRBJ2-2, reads DTGVSQNPRHKITKRGQNVTFRCDPISEHNRLYWYRQTLGQGPEFLTYFQNEAQLEKSRLLSDRFSAERPKGSFSTLEIQRTEQGDSAMYLCASSRGAGVVGELFFGEGSRLTVL.

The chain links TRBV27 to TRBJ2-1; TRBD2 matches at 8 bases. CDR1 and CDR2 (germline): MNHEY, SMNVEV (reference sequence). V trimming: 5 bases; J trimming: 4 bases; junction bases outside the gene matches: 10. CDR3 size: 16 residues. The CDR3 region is CASSPAGGYVYNEQFF. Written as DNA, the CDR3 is TGTGCCAGCAGTCCTGCGGGGGGCTACGTATACAATGAGCAGTTCTTC.

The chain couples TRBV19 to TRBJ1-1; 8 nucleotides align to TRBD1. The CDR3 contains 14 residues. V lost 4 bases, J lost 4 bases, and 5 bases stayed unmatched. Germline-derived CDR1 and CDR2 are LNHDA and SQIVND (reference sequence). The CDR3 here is CASSTQGAVTEAFF. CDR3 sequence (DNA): TGTGCCAGTAGTACTCAGGGGGCCGTCACTGAAGCTTTCTTT.

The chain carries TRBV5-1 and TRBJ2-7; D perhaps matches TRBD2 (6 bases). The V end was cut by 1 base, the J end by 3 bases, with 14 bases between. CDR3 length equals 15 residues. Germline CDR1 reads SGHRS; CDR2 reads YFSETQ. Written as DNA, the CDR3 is TGCGCCAGCAGCTTGATTGGCGGGGTTTTCTACGAGCAGTACTTC. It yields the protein CASSLIGGVFYEQYF.

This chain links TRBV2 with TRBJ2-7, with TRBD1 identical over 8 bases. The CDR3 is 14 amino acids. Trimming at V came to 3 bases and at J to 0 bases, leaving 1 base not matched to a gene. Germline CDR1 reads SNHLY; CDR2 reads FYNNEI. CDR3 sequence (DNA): TGTGCCAGCAGTGAGGACAGGGCCTCCTACGAGCAGTACTTC. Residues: CASSEDRASYEQYF.

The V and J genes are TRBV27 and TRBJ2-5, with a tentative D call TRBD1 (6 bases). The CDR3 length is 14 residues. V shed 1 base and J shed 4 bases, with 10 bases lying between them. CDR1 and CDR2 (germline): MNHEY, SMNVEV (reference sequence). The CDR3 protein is CASSLWEGGETQYF. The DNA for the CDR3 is TGTGCCAGCAGTTTATGGGAAGGGGGAGAGACCCAGTACTTC.

Here the CDR3 reads CSTQGLAGQPYEQYF. DNA for the CDR3: TGCAGCACGCAGGGACTAGCGGGACAACCCTACGAGCAGTACTTC. The V and J genes are TRBV29-1 and TRBJ2-7; 13 nucleotides match TRBD2. V dropped 8 bases and J dropped 2; count of bases not matched to a gene: 9. The CDR3 totals 15 residues. Germline V gene data show CDR1 as SQVTM and CDR2 as ANQGSEA.

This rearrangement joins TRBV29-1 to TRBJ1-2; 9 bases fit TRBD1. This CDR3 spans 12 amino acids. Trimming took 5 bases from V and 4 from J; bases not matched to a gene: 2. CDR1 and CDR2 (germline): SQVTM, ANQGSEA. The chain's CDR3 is CSVSDRGYGYTF. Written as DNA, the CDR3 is TGCAGCGTTTCGGACAGGGGCTATGGCTACACCTTC.

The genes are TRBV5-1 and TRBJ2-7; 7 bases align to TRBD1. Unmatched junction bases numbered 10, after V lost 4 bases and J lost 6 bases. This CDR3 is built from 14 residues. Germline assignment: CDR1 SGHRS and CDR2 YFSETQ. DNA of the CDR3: TGCGCCAGCAGCGATCGACAGGGATCGGGCGAGCAGTACTTC. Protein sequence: CASSDRQGSGEQYF.

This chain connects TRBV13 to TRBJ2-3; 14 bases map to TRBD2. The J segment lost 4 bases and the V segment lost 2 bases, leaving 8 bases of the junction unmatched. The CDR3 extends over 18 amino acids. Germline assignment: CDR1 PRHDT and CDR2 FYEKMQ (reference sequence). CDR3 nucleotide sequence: TGTGCCAGCAGCTTAATGGGACTAGCGGGAGTAAATGCAGATACGCAGTATTTT. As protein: CASSLMGLAGVNADTQYF.

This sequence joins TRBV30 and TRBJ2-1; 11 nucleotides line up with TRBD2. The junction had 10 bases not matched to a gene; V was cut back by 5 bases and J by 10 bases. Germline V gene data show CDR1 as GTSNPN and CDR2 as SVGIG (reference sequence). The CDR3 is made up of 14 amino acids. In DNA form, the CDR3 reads TGTGCCTGGCGGCAGACTAGCGGGATATGGGAGCAGTTCTTC. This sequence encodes CAWRQTSGIWEQFF.

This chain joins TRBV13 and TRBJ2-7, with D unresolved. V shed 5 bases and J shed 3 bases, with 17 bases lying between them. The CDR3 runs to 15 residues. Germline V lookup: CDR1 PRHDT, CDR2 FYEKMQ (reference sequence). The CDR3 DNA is TGTGCCAGCAGCCACTATAGCCCGACTTTCTACGAGCAGTACTTC. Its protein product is CASSHYSPTFYEQYF.

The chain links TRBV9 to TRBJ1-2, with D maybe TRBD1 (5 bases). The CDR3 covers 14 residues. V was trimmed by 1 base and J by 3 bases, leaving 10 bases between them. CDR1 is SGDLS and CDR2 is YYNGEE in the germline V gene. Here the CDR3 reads CASSVHVRDYGYTF. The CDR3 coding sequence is TGTGCCAGCAGCGTACATGTCAGGGACTATGGCTACACCTTC.

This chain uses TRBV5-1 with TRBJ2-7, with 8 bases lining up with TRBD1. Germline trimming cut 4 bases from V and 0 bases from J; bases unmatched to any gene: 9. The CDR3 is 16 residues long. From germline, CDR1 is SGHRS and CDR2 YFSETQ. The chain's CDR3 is CASSISWTGNSYEQYF. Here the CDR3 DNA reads TGCGCCAGCAGCATATCCTGGACAGGGAACTCCTACGAGCAGTACTTC.

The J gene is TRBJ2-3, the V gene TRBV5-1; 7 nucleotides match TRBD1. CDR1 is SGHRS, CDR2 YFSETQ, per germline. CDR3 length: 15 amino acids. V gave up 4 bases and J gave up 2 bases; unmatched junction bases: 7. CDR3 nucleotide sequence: TGCGCCAGCAGCGAAGGGACAGCCACCACAGATACGCAGTATTTT. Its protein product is CASSEGTATTDTQYF.